Following are 26 T cell receptor beta chains from one sample sequenced in a study of blood T cell repertoires in COVID-19. Some clones are missing from TCRdb's copy, which holds only in-frame ones; the method was immunoSEQ multiplex PCR. The sample shows approximately 77,000 clones, roughly four fifths of them seen only once. Sequenced input: peripheral blood. These receptors all stem from a man aged 65-85 years with active or convalescent COVID-19.

The rearrangement joins TRBV5-1 to TRBJ2-3, with D perhaps matching TRBD2 (7 bases). From germline, CDR1 is SGHRS and CDR2 YFSETQ. V was cut by 4 bases and J by 7 bases, with 22 bases left in between. The CDR3 covers 16 residues. CDR3 bases: TGCGCCAGCAGCCTACGGTGGGGGGGCGGAGGAAATACGCAGTATTTT. It codes for CASSLRWGGGGNTQYF.

This chain links TRBV10-3 with TRBJ1-1, with 8 bases lining up with TRBD1. CDR3 length: 14 amino acids. Germline trimming cut 2 bases from V and 6 bases from J; bases unmatched to any gene: 5. CDR1 is ENHRY and CDR2 is SYGVKD in the germline V gene. CDR3 sequence: CAISERTGTPEAFF. CDR3 coding DNA: TGTGCCATCAGTGAGAGGACAGGGACCCCTGAAGCTTTCTTT.

The chain employs TRBV9 and TRBJ2-3; 8 nucleotides agree with TRBD2. The CDR3 contains 15 residues. Germline V lookup: CDR1 SGDLS, CDR2 YYNGEE. Unmatched junction bases numbered 8, after V lost 4 bases and J lost 4 bases. CDR3 in amino acids: CASSLGPAGADTQYF. CDR3 DNA: TGTGCCAGCAGCCTCGGACCAGCGGGGGCAGATACGCAGTATTTT. Together with reference TRBV9 and TRBJ2-3, the CDR3 gives the full variable domain: DSGVTQTPKHLITATGQRVTLRCSPRSGDLSVYWYQQSLDQGLQFLIQYYNGEERAKGNILERFSAQQFPDLHSELNLSSLELGDSALYFCASSLGPAGADTQYFGPGTRLTVL.

This clone has just one count. This rearrangement joins TRBV5-4 to TRBJ2-1; tentative D call: TRBD2 (5 bases). The ends were cut back, 0 bases at V and 10 bases at J, with 20 bases in the middle. CDR1 is SGHNT, CDR2 YYREEE, per germline (reference sequence). The CDR3 contains 16 residues. For the CDR3, the DNA is TGTGCCAGCAGCTTGGCCCCGGACTTTGGGTCTTCCGAGCAGTTCTTC. Translation: CASSLAPDFGSSEQFF.

J is TRBJ1-5 and V is TRBV19, with D hard to call. V lost 9 bases to trimming and J lost 6 bases, with 27 bases between them. The CDR3 runs 17 residues. Germline V lookup: CDR1 LNHDA, CDR2 SQIVND (reference sequence). The CDR3 coding sequence is TGTGCCAGCCAGCCTAATGATGACACTCATGGAACTCAGCCCCAGCATTTT. This translates into CASQPNDDTHGTQPQHF.

The CDR3 region has the DNA TGTGCCAGCAGTTACGGCGGGGCGTCCGGAGAGACCCAGTACTTC. Residues: CASSYGGASGETQYF. J is TRBJ2-5 and V is TRBV6-5, with D possibly being TRBD2 (6 bases). The germline V and J ends were trimmed by 2 bases and 4 bases, with 14 bases remaining between them. The CDR3 is made up of 15 amino acids. The V gene's germline CDR1 is MNHEY and CDR2 SVGAGI.

The chain combines TRBV28 with TRBJ1-3; no reliable D call. Germline CDR1 and CDR2: MDHEN and SYDVKM. V dropped 6 bases and J dropped 0 bases, with 12 bases sitting between them. The CDR3 spans 15 residues. In DNA form, the CDR3 reads TGTGCCAGCAGATCAATCACAAGCTCTGGAAACACCATATATTTT. This gives the protein CASRSITSSGNTIYF.

This clone has just one count. The genes are TRBV2 and TRBJ1-2; TRBD1 agrees at 7 bases. CDR3 length: 15 residues. Germline CDR1 SNHLY, CDR2 FYNNEI. V shed 6 bases and J 3 bases; nucleotides not matched to a gene: 10. CDR3 DNA sequence: TGTGCCAGCAGGGGGGGTACAGGGGCCCACTATGGCTACACCTTC. Protein: CASRGGTGAHYGYTF.

The chain couples TRBV11-3 to TRBJ1-2; no clear D. Per germline, CDR1 SGHNT and CDR2 YENEEA. V gave up 5 bases and J gave up 1 base, with 8 bases separating them. The CDR3 length is 13 residues. CDR3: CASSPGINYGYTF. The CDR3, as DNA: TGTGCCAGCAGCCCCGGGATTAACTATGGCTACACCTTC.

As concerns this clone: Mismatch with germline at one junction end may stem from a read error. The chain links TRBV7-7 to TRBJ2-3; D is possibly TRBD2 (5 bases). CDR3 length: 15 amino acids. CDR1 and CDR2 (germline): SSHAT, FNYEAQ (reference sequence). CDR3 sequence: CASSASVRVTDTQYF. The CDR3 bases are TGTGCTAGCAGCGCCTCGGTGCGGGTTACAGATACGCAGTATTTT.

The V gene is TRBV11-1, the J gene TRBJ2-5, with D tentatively TRBD2 (6 bases). Trimming took off 5 bases at V and 3 bases at J, with 13 bases between the two ends. Germline V gene lookup returns CDR1 SGHAT and CDR2 FQDESV (reference sequence). The CDR3 extends over 14 amino acids. The CDR3 nucleotides are TGTGCCAGCAGCCCCCGGAGGGAGAAAGAGACCCAGTACTTC. It specifies CASSPRREKETQYF.

The chain uses TRBV12-3 or TRBV12-4 and TRBJ1-2; D unresolved. This CDR3 contains 12 residues. V was clipped by 0 bases and J by 5 bases, with 4 bases between them. CDR3 nucleotides: TGTGCCAGCAGTTTAGCCCTGTATGGCTACACCTTC. Its protein product is CASSLALYGYTF.

The table lists this clone with a count of one. The chain combines TRBV19 with TRBJ1-2, with D unclear. The CDR3 contains 16 residues. V dropped 0 bases and J dropped 8 bases, with 19 bases sitting between them. In germline, CDR1 is LNHDA, CDR2 SQIVND (reference sequence). The CDR3 is CASSIETLQPFQGYTF. CDR3 nucleotide sequence: TGTGCCAGTAGTATAGAAACCCTACAGCCATTTCAGGGCTACACCTTC.

This clone has a single count. This sequence joins TRBV2 and TRBJ1-4, with 7 bases matching TRBD1. The CDR3 sequence is 15 residues long. Per germline, CDR1 SNHLY and CDR2 FYNNEI. Trimming took 4 bases from V and 2 from J; bases not matched to a gene: 4. The CDR3 DNA sequence: TGTGCCAGCAGTGCAACCAGGGGGACTAATGAAAAACTGTTTTTT. Translated, it gives CASSATRGTNEKLFF.

The chain is built from TRBV7-6 and TRBJ2-3, with TRBD1 identical over 9 bases. Trimming removed 5 bases from V and 4 bases from J; junction bases left unmatched: 7. This CDR3 is built from 15 residues. The germline V gene encodes CDR1 SGHVS and CDR2 FNYEAQ. In nucleotides, the CDR3 is TGTGCCAGCAGCCTGGGACAGGGAAAGGCAGATACGCAGTATTTT. Its translation: CASSLGQGKADTQYF. The entire variable domain, with the rest obtained from reference TRBV7-6 and TRBJ2-3, is as follows: GAGVSQSPRYKVTKRGQDVALRCDPISGHVSLYWYRQALGQGPEFLTYFNYEAQQDKSGLPNDRFSAERPEGSISTLTIQRTEQRDSAMYRCASSLGQGKADTQYFGPGTRLTVL.

J is TRBJ2-1 and V is TRBV10-1; D not resolved. The CDR3 sequence is 12 residues long. The germline V and J ends were trimmed by 2 bases and 15 bases, with 14 bases remaining between them. Germline V CDR1 and CDR2: WNHNN, SYGVQD (reference sequence). The CDR3 DNA reads as TGCGCCAGCAGTGAGACTTCCTCCCCGGGGTTCTTC. It translates to CASSETSSPGFF.

The V and J genes are TRBV13 and TRBJ1-2; 8 bases fit TRBD1. Germline V gene sequence: CDR1 PRHDT, CDR2 FYEKMQ (reference sequence). This CDR3 region has 14 residues. The V gene end was trimmed by 0 bases and the J gene end by 3 bases; junction bases not matched to a gene: 0. The CDR3 sequence: CASSLGTGDYGYTF. DNA of the CDR3: TGTGCCAGCAGCTTAGGGACAGGGGACTATGGCTACACCTTC. The entire variable domain, with the rest obtained from reference TRBV13 and TRBJ1-2, is as follows: AAGVIQSPRHLIKEKRETATLKCYPIPRHDTVYWYQQGPGQDPQFLISFYEKMQSDKGSIPDRFSAQQFSDYHSELNMSSLELGDSALYFCASSLGTGDYGYTFGSGTRLTVV.

The chain recombines TRBV2 with TRBJ2-2; TRBD2 aligns across 7 bases. The CDR3 covers 14 residues. Germline assignment: CDR1 SNHLY and CDR2 FYNNEI. V lost 7 bases and J lost 8; bases outside the gene matches: 10. CDR3 DNA: TGTGCCAGCACGAAGGCTAGCGGTTGGGGGGAGCTGTTTTTT. Translated: CASTKASGWGELFF.

Here the CDR3 reads CASSLAGSLRETQYF. CDR3 nucleotides: TGCGCCAGCAGCTTGGCTGGGAGTTTGAGAGAGACCCAGTACTTC. V usage is TRBV5-1 and J usage is TRBJ2-5; perhaps TRBD2 as D (5 bases). Per the germline V gene, CDR1 is SGHRS and CDR2 is YFSETQ. The CDR3 extends over 15 amino acids. V lost 0 bases and J lost 4, with 13 bases in between.

This clone was seen a handful of times. The CDR3 region has the DNA TGTGCCAGCACCAAGGCAGGTAATCAGCCCCAGCATTTT. Amino acids: CASTKAGNQPQHF. V usage is TRBV2 and J usage is TRBJ1-5; D unresolved. CDR3 length: 13 amino acids. The V gene's germline CDR1 is SNHLY and CDR2 FYNNEI. V was trimmed by 7 bases and J by 4 bases, leaving 11 bases between them. The full variable domain, with the rest looked up from reference TRBV2 and TRBJ1-5, is EPEVTQTPSHQVTQMGQEVILRCVPISNHLYFYWYRQILGQKVEFLVSFYNNEISEKSEIFDDQFSVERPDGSNFTLKIRSTKLEDSAMYFCASTKAGNQPQHFGDGTRLSIL.

This chain joins TRBV6-6 and TRBJ2-1; possible D gene TRBD2, 6 bases. The CDR3 totals 15 residues. Germline V gene lookup returns CDR1 MNHNY and CDR2 SVGAGI (reference sequence). V was shortened by 2 bases and J by 7 bases, with 15 bases between the two germline ends. This CDR3 reads CASSYGGLQGNEQFF. DNA of the CDR3: TGTGCCAGCAGTTACGGAGGGTTGCAGGGAAATGAGCAGTTCTTC.

This chain uses TRBV7-9 with TRBJ1-1; D unresolved. CDR3 length: 12 amino acids. The germline V gene encodes CDR1 SEHNR and CDR2 FQNEAQ (reference sequence). V shed 6 bases and J shed 0 bases, with 5 bases lying between them. The CDR3 DNA reads TGTGCCAGCAGGGGAGTGAACACTGAAGCTTTCTTT. Its protein is CASRGVNTEAFF. The complete variable domain, with remaining parts taken from reference TRBV7-9 and TRBJ1-1, reads DTGVSQNPRHKITKRGQNVTFRCDPISEHNRLYWYRQTLGQGPEFLTYFQNEAQLEKSRLLSDRFSAERPKGSFSTLEIQRTEQGDSAMYLCASRGVNTEAFFGQGTRLTVV.

This chain joins TRBV9 and TRBJ1-5; possibly TRBD1 for D (5 bases). The CDR3 has 17 residues. CDR1 is SGDLS and CDR2 is YYNGEE in the germline V gene. V was pared by 0 bases and J by 1 base, with 14 bases between. CDR3 sequence reads: CASSVAAGGLSNQPQHF. CDR3 coding DNA: TGTGCCAGCAGCGTAGCCGCCGGGGGTTTGAGCAATCAGCCCCAGCATTTT.

This clone has a handful of counts. The chain joins TRBV18 to TRBJ1-4; 8 bases line up with TRBD1. CDR3 length: 15 amino acids. Germline values: CDR1 KGHSH, CDR2 LQKENI. V shed 7 bases and J 5 bases; nucleotides not matched to a gene: 9. The DNA for the CDR3 is TGTGCCAGCTTACGCACGACAGGGGTCAATGAAAAACTGTTTTTT. It encodes CASLRTTGVNEKLFF. The complete variable domain, with remaining parts taken from reference TRBV18 and TRBJ1-4, reads NAGVMQNPRHLVRRRGQEARLRCSPMKGHSHVYWYRQLPEEGLKFMVYLQKENIIDESGMPKERFSAEFPKEGPSILRIQQVVRGDSAAYFCASLRTTGVNEKLFFGSGTQLSVL.

The chain is built from TRBV19 and TRBJ2-2; 10 nucleotides align to TRBD2. Germline V gene sequence: CDR1 LNHDA, CDR2 SQIVND (reference sequence). This CDR3 region has 16 residues. After removal of 6 bases from V and 7 bases from J, the junction contained 11 bases not matched to a gene. The CDR3 loop reads CASRRTSGTSGGELFF. In DNA, the CDR3 is TGTGCCAGTAGGCGGACTAGCGGAACTTCAGGCGGGGAGCTGTTTTTT.

The chain has TRBV2 and TRBJ2-7, with D unclear. Trimming removed 8 bases at V and 2 bases at J, with 7 bases between. CDR3 length equals 11 residues. Germline V gene data show CDR1 as SNHLY and CDR2 as FYNNEI. CDR3: CASGQAYEQYF. The CDR3 nucleotides read TGTGCCAGCGGCCAAGCCTACGAGCAGTACTTC. Full variable domain (outside the CDR3, taken from reference TRBV2 and TRBJ2-7): EPEVTQTPSHQVTQMGQEVILRCVPISNHLYFYWYRQILGQKVEFLVSFYNNEISEKSEIFDDQFSVERPDGSNFTLKIRSTKLEDSAMYFCASGQAYEQYFGPGTRLTVT.